Sample share makes the clone carrying this T cell receptor beta chain medium-sized (0.01 to 0.1%). The antigen remains undetermined. These data belong to a study of metastatic and nonmetastatic thyroid tumors. Study-level information: Repertoire data that came from the blood and tumor or nodule tissue of malignant and benign thyroid patients were compared.

CDR3 length equals 14 residues. Per germline, CDR1 GTSNPN and CDR2 SVGIG (reference sequence). The ends were cut back, 1 base at V and 3 bases at J, with 11 bases in the middle. Original processing methods: What underpinned the distant-metastasis classifier for papillary thyroid cancer was the set of CDR3 differences across clinicopathological groups. TCRdb reanalyzed the PCR reads with MiXCR. The V and J calls were determined by TCRdb, not by the authors. In the table there are about 13,000 clones, under 30% of which are singletons. No treatment of any kind had been given to any patient before thyroid surgery. Findings and limits, study-wide: Significantly greater TCR beta diversity was reportedly found in malignant thyroid tumors than in benign nodules (in blood and tumor).

The sample comprised tumor tissue. The source of this sequence is a female donor with papillary thyroid cancer or a benign thyroid nodule (not recorded which). Some clones in this sample may be carry-over from other donors' samples. The chain couples TRBV30 to TRBJ2-3, with D possibly being TRBD2 (6 bases). The CDR3 protein is CAWSGLVNTDTQYF. For the CDR3, the DNA is TGTGCCTGGAGTGGACTAGTGAATACAGATACGCAGTATTTT.